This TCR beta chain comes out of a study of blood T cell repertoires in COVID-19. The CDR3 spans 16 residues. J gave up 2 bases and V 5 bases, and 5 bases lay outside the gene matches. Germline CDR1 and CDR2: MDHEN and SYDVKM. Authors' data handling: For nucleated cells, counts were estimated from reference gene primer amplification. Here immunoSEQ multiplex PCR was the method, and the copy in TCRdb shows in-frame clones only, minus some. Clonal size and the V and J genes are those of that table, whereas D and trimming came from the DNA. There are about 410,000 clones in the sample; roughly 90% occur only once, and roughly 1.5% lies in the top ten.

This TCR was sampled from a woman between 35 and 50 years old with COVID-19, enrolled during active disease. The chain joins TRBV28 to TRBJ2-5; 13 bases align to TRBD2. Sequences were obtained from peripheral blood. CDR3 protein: CASSPWTSGRQETQYF. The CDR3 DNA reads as TGTGCCAGCAGTCCGTGGACTAGCGGGAGACAAGAGACCCAGTACTTC.